These T cell receptor beta chains were read from a single sample in a study of patients and donors after allogeneic stem cell transplantation. In TCRdb, the RT-PCR reads were re-called with MiXCR into one record per CDR3 protein. The sample consists of hundreds of thousands of distinct CDR3 sequences, approximately 16% of them appearing once. What was sequenced was blood, either unsorted or a sorted T cell fraction (not recorded which). The receptors originated from a human donor who was either an allogeneic HSCT recipient or a stem cell or donor lymphocyte infusion donor (not recorded which). It is not recorded whose cells these are; they may come from a transplant donor. The CDR3 runs from the conserved cysteine through the conserved F or W. A D gene is named only where the DNA matches it firmly. Clone sizes are given selectively: once, few, many, or a class where the clone is expanded.

few	TRBD1	13	TRBV29-1	TRBJ1-1	TGCAGCGTTCACGGACAGGGCTCCACTGAAGCTTTCTTT	CSVHGQGSTEAFF
.	TRBD2	15	TRBV3-1	TRBJ2-3	TGTGCCAGCAGCCATCCGGGACTAGCCACAGATACGCAGTATTTT	CASSHPGLATDTQYF
few	.	15	TRBV12-3/TRBV12-4	TRBJ1-6	TGTGCCAGCAGACCGACATCGGGGTTGGGTTCACCCCTCCACTTT	CASRPTSGLGSPLHF
few	.	14	TRBV29-1	TRBJ2-1	TGCAGCGCCATGAAGAAGGGGGGGAGGGGTGAGCAGTTCTTC	CSAMKKGGRGEQFF
few	.	15	TRBV21-1	TRBJ2-7	TGTGCCAGCAGCCCGAGGACTAGTTTGCCCTACGAGCAGTACTTC	CASSPRTSLPYEQYF
many	.	13	TRBV3-1	TRBJ2-1	TGTGCCAGCAGCACCGCCTCAGAGAATGAGCAGTTCTTC	CASSTASENEQFF
few	.	13	TRBV9	TRBJ2-2	TGTGCCAGCACCGTCCAAAGACAGGGGGAGCTGTTTTTT	CASTVQRQGELFF
.	.	11	TRBV14	TRBJ2-3	TGTGCCAGCAGCCAATGGGGTACGCAGTATTTT	CASSQWGTQYF
once	TRBD2	18	TRBV7-6	TRBJ2-2	TGTGCCAGCAGCTTAGCGGGCGGGAGGAGCTCAAGAACCGGGGAGCTGTTTTTT	CASSLAGGRSSRTGELFF
.	.	14	TRBV4-1	TRBJ2-1	TGCGCCAGCAGCCAACCCCGACGGGACAATGAGCAGTTCTTC	CASSQPRRDNEQFF
few	.	14	TRBV11-3	TRBJ2-7	TGTGCCAGCAGCTCCAGGGCCTGGTGGGGCGAGCAGTACTTC	CASSSRAWWGEQYF
.	.	15	TRBV12-3/TRBV12-4	TRBJ2-3	TGTGCCAGCAGTTTAGCGTCAAGGGAGATAGATACGCAGTATTTT	CASSLASREIDTQYF
many	TRBD2	14	TRBV12-3/TRBV12-4	TRBJ2-2	TGTGCCAGCAGTTCCGGGGGGGTCGTCTGGGAGCTGTTTTTT	CASSSGGVVWELFF
.	.	15	TRBV5-5	TRBJ1-2	TGTGCCAGCAGCTATGGGACACCTTGGGATTATGGCTACACCTTC	CASSYGTPWDYGYTF
.	.	13	TRBV6-1	TRBJ1-2	TGTGCCACAAGGGGGGGAGCTAACTATGGCTACACCTTC	CATRGGANYGYTF
.	.	13	TRBV5-1	TRBJ1-4	TGCGCCAGCAGCCGGGGGACATCCGAAAAACTGTTTTTT	CASSRGTSEKLFF
.	.	14	TRBV5-1	TRBJ2-7	TGCGCCAGCAGCTTGATCGTAGCCACCTACGAGCAGTACTTC	CASSLIVATYEQYF
few	.	14	TRBV14	TRBJ2-3	TGTGCCAGCAGCCATGTGGGAAACACAGATACGCAGTATTTT	CASSHVGNTDTQYF
few	TRBD1	15	TRBV6-1	TRBJ2-7	TGTGCCAGCAGTGGGACCGGGACAGGGGACTACGAGCAGTACTTC	CASSGTGTGDYEQYF
.	.	15	TRBV28	TRBJ2-4	TGTGCCAGCAGGACCGACGGACGGTTTAAAAACATTCAGTACTTC	CASRTDGRFKNIQYF
few	.	13	TRBV12-3/TRBV12-4	TRBJ2-4	TGTGCCAGCAGTTTAAACAGCAAAAACATTCAGTACTTC	CASSLNSKNIQYF
.	TRBD1	13	TRBV3-1	TRBJ1-1	TGTGCCAGCAGCCAAGACCCGACAGGGGAAGCTTTCTTT	CASSQDPTGEAFF
.	.	12	TRBV12-3/TRBV12-4	TRBJ1-2	TGTGCCAGCAGTTCCCGGACAAATGGCTACACCTTC	CASSSRTNGYTF
.	.	12	TRBV20-1	TRBJ1-2	TGCAGTGCTAGAGATGTTGGGAATGGCTACACCTTC	CSARDVGNGYTF
.	TRBD1	16	TRBV7-2	TRBJ1-1	TGTGCCAGCAGCTTTAGAAAAACCGGGACAGACACTGAAGCTTTCTTT	CASSFRKTGTDTEAFF
few	TRBD1	19	TRBV6-2/TRBV6-3	TRBJ2-7	TGTGCCAGCAGTTACCCCTTAGGACAGGGGAGGGATCCCTCCTACGAGCAGTACTTC	CASSYPLGQGRDPSYEQYF
few	.	11	TRBV12-3/TRBV12-4	TRBJ2-1	TGTGCCAGCAGTTCGGGTCCCCGGCAGTTCTTC	CASSSGPRQFF
.	.	15	TRBV18	TRBJ1-1	TGTGCCAGCTCACCAATAACGGGGGCGGGAACTGAAGCTTTCTTT	CASSPITGAGTEAFF
.	TRBD2	14	TRBV6-2/TRBV6-3	TRBJ2-7	TGTGCCAGCAGACCGGGGGGGAAGCCCTACGAGCAGTACTTC	CASRPGGKPYEQYF
few	TRBD2	16	TRBV9	TRBJ2-3	TGTGCCAGCAGCGCCGGGACTAGCGGGAACACAGATACGCAGTATTTT	CASSAGTSGNTDTQYF
few	.	12	TRBV4-2	TRBJ1-2	TGTGCCAGCAGCCACCAGGGTTCTGGCTACACCTTC	CASSHQGSGYTF
.	.	15	TRBV21-1	TRBJ2-7	TGTGCCAGCAGCAAACCTCAGGGAAGCTCCTACGAGCAGTACTTC	CASSKPQGSSYEQYF
.	.	13	TRBV5-1	TRBJ1-1	TGCGCCAGCAGCTCCCAGGGAGCAGGGGTAGCTTTCTTT	CASSSQGAGVAFF
.	TRBD2	16	TRBV5-1	TRBJ2-1	TGCGCCAGCACGCAGCGGCCTAGCGGGGCCATGAATGAGCAGTTCTTC	CASTQRPSGAMNEQFF
.	TRBD1	15	TRBV4-2	TRBJ1-2	TGTGCCAGCAGCCAAATGACAGGGATGGACTATGGCTACACCTTC	CASSQMTGMDYGYTF
many	.	14	TRBV7-7	TRBJ2-3	TGTGCCAGCAGCTTAGTTGGCGGAACAGATACGCAGTATTTT	CASSLVGGTDTQYF
.	TRBD1	16	TRBV6-2/TRBV6-3	TRBJ1-5	TGTGCCAGCAGTACCCAGACAGGGGGCAGCGGTCAGCCCCAGCATTTT	CASSTQTGGSGQPQHF
.	.	14	TRBV7-7	TRBJ2-5	TGTGCCAGCAGCTTAGTAGGGATCCAAGAGACCCAGTACTTC	CASSLVGIQETQYF
few	.	13	TRBV25-1	TRBJ2-7	TGTGCCAGCACCCCGGACAGCCCTTACGAGCAGTACTTC	CASTPDSPYEQYF
few	.	15	TRBV9	TRBJ1-6	TGTGCCAGCAGCGTAGGACGCGCCAATAATTCACCCCTCCACTTT	CASSVGRANNSPLHF
few	.	15	TRBV5-1	TRBJ2-1	TGCGCCAGCAGCGAGGACGTAACGTCCATCAATGAGCAGTTCTTC	CASSEDVTSINEQFF
few	TRBD1	14	TRBV7-2	TRBJ1-1	TGTGCCAGCAGCCCCAACAGGGGGCGAACTGAAGCTTTCTTT	CASSPNRGRTEAFF
.	.	14	TRBV9	TRBJ2-7	TGTGCCAGCAGCGTAGGGGCAGGGGCCTACGAGCAGTACTTC	CASSVGAGAYEQYF
.	.	14	TRBV30	TRBJ2-6	TGTGCCTGGAGCACCCCGTGGAGAGCCATGGTCCTGACTTTC	CAWSTPWRAMVLTF